This T cell receptor beta chain originates from a study of blood T cell repertoires in COVID-19. CDR1 is SGHVS and CDR2 is FQNEAQ in the germline V gene. Trimming removed 5 bases at V and 6 bases at J, with 14 bases between. The CDR3 extends over 13 amino acids. Some clones are missing from TCRdb's copy, which holds only in-frame ones; the method was immunoSEQ multiplex PCR. The sample shows some 320,000 clones, around nine tenths of them seen only once. The table lists this clone with a count of one. Residents of over 20 US areas, aged roughly 18 to 89 years, made up the participants. The rearrangement joins TRBV7-8 to TRBJ2-7, with D perhaps matching TRBD2 (5 bases). What was sequenced was PBMCs or T cells enriched from blood (not recorded which). This receptor was taken from a woman in her 30s who had been exposed to COVID-19. CDR3 residues: CASSPRLTTEQYF. The DNA for the CDR3 is TGTGCCAGCAGCCCGAGACTAACAACCGAGCAGTACTTC.